The 8 T cell receptor beta chains reported below all come from one sample, sequenced in a study of monozygotic twins with inflammatory bowel disease. After re-calling the 5' RACE reads, TCRdb lists one entry per CDR3 protein, DNA absent. This sample's table has some 300,000 distinct CDR3 sequences. Specimen: blood. All receptors derive from a human donor with ulcerative colitis or Crohn's disease, or a healthy co-twin of an affected twin (not recorded which).

The chain employs TRBV7-6 and TRBJ1-5; checking the TCRdb D call of TRBD1 is not possible without DNA. Germline CDR1 SGHVS, CDR2 FNYEAQ. The CDR3 has 15 residues. This CDR3 is CASSDGTGANQPQHF.

The rearrangement links TRBV11-2 to TRBJ2-7. The length of the CDR3 is 13 residues. Germline CDR1 SGHAT, CDR2 FQNNGV. The CDR3 here is CASSLGGGWEQYF.

CDR3 residues: CASSVDANYGYTF. The rearrangement joins TRBV9 to TRBJ1-2. The CDR3 is 13 residues long. The germline CDR1 and CDR2 sequences are SGDLS and YYNGEE.

The V gene is TRBV20-1, the J gene TRBJ2-1; the D call of TRBD2 rests on TCRdb alone, since no DNA is present to check it. CDR1 and CDR2 (germline): DFQATT, SNEGSKA (reference sequence). This CDR3 region has 15 residues. The CDR3 sequence: CSARGLAGGSNEQFF.

The rearrangement uses TRBV7-9 and TRBJ1-5. The CDR3 has 12 amino acids. Per germline, CDR1 SEHNR and CDR2 FQNEAQ (reference sequence). This CDR3 is CASSSGVQPQHF.

The CDR3 loop reads CASSSYSHTGELFF. The chain employs TRBV5-5 and TRBJ2-2; TCRdb's assignment of TRBD2 cannot be checked, as there is no DNA. Germline lookup yields CDR1 SGHKS and CDR2 YYEKEE (reference sequence). The CDR3 length is 14 residues.

This chain joins TRBV20-1 and TRBJ2-7; TCRdb selects TRBD2, and the lack of DNA leaves this call unchecked. The CDR3 totals 15 residues. Germline V gene lookup returns CDR1 DFQATT and CDR2 SNEGSKA (reference sequence). The CDR3 protein is CSAPRGGTTSYEQYF.

V and J are TRBV7-8 and TRBJ1-1; TCRdb names TRBD1, which stays unverified in the absence of DNA. Germline V CDR1 and CDR2: SGHVS, FQNEAQ. The length of the CDR3 is 13 residues. CDR3 residues: CASAQGWNTEAFF.